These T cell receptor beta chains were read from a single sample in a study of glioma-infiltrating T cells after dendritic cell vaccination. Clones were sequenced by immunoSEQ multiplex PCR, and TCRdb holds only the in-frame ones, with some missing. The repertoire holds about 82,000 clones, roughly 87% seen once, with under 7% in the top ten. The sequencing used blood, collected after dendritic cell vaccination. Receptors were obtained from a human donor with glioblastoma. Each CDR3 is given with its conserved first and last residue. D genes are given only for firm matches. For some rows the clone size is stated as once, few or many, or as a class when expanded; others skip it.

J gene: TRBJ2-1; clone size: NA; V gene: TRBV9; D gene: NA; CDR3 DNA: TGTGCCAGCAGCGTAGGAGGACTTAACAATGAGCAGTTCTTC; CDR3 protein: CASSVGGLNNEQFF
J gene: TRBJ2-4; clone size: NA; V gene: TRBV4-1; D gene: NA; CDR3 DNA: TGCGCCAGCAGCCAAGAGACGGGTTCCAAAAACATTCAGTACTTC; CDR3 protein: CASSQETGSKNIQYF
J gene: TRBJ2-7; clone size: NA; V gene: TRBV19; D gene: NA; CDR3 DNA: TGTGCCAGTAGTATAGAAGACCGGGACGAGCAGTACTTC; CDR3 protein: CASSIEDRDEQYF
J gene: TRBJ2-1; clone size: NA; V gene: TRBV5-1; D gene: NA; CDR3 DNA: TGCGCCAGCAGCTTGCGGACAGAGAATGAGCAGTTCTTC; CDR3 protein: CASSLRTENEQFF
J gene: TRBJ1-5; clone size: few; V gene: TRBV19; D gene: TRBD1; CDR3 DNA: TGTGCCAGTAGCCGGACAGGGGCAGATCAGCCCCAGCATTTT; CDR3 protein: CASSRTGADQPQHF
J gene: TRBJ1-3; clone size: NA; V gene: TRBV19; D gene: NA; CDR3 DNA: TGTGCCAGTAGCAACCTAGGGGCCCCTGGAAACACCATATATTTT; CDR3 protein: CASSNLGAPGNTIYF
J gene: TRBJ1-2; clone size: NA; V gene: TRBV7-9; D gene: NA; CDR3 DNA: TGTGCCAGCAGCCAAGATCGCGGAGGGTTTGGCTACACCTTC; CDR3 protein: CASSQDRGGFGYTF
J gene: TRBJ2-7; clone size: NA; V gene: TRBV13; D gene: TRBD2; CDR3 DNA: TGTGCCAGCAGCTCCTTCCGGGGGGGGCAGGACGAGCAGTACTTC; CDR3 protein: CASSSFRGGQDEQYF
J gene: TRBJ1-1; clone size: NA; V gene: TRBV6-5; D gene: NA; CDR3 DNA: TGTGCCAGCAGTTACTCGCGAGAGGACACTGAAGCTTTCTTT; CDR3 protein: CASSYSREDTEAFF
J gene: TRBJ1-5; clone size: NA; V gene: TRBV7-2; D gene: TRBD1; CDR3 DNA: TGTGCCAGCAGCTTAGCGCAGGGGGGTGGTTGGCCCCAGCATTTT; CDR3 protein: CASSLAQGGGWPQHF
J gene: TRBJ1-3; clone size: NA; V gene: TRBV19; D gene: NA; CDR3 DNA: TGTGCCAGTAGTATCGACAGAAGCTCTGGAAACACCATATATTTT; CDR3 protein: CASSIDRSSGNTIYF
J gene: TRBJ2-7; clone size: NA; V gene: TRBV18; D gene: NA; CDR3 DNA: TGTGCCAGCTCACCTCAGGGCGCACAGCTATCCTACGAGCAGTACTTC; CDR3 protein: CASSPQGAQLSYEQYF
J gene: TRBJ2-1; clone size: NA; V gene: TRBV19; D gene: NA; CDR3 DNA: TGTGCCAGTAGTATATTTCGAGGCGATGAGCAGTTCTTC; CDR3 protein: CASSIFRGDEQFF
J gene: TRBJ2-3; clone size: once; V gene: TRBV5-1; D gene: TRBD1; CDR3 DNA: TGCGCCAGCAGCTCCGGACAGGGAATCTTAGATACGCAGTATTTT; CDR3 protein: CASSSGQGILDTQYF
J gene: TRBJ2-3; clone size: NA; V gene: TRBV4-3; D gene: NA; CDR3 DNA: TGCGCCAGCAGCCAAGAGGAGGGAATAATTTCAGATACGCAGTATTTT; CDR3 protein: CASSQEEGIISDTQYF
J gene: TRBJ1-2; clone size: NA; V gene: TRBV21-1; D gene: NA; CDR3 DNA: TGTGCCAGCAGCAAAGGGGGCCGGGTTGACTATGGCTACACCTTC; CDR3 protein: CASSKGGRVDYGYTF
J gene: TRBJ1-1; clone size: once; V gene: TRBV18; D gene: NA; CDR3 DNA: TGTGCCAGCTCACTGGGCCAGGGGCACACTGAAGCTTTCTTT; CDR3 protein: CASSLGQGHTEAFF
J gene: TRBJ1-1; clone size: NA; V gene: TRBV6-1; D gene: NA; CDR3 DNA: TGTGCCAGCAGTGTCGAGGAGAAAGAGACGGAAGCTTTCTTT; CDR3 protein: CASSVEEKETEAFF
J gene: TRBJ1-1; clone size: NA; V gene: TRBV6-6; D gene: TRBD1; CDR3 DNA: TGTGCCAGCAGTTCCACTCGAGGGGGCAGAGCTTTCTTT; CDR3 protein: CASSSTRGGRAFF
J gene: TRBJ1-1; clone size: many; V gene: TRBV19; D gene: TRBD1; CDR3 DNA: TGTGCCAGTACCGGACAGGGATTAACAGCTTTCTTT; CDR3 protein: CASTGQGLTAFF
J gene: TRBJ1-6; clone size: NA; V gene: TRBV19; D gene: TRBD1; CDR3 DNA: TGTGCCAGTAGTGGGGGACAGCCTAATAATTCACCCCTCCACTTT; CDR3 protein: CASSGGQPNNSPLHF
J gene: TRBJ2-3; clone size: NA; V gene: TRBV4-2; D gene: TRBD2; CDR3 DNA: TGTGCCAGCAGCCCCCGACTAGCGGGGGGTGTGCCAGATACGCAGTATTTT; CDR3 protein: CASSPRLAGGVPDTQYF
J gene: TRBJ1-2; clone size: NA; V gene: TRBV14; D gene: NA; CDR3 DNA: TGTGCCAGCAGCGCAGACTACTTCTCAAACTATGGCTACACCTTC; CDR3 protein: CASSADYFSNYGYTF
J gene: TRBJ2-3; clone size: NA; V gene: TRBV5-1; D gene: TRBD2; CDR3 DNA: TGCGCCAGCAGCTACGGACTAGCGGCAGATACGCAGTATTTT; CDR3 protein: CASSYGLAADTQYF
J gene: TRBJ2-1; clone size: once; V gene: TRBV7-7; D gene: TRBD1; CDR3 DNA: TGTGCTAGCAGCTTAACGGGACAGGGGGCTGGGAATGAGCAGTTCTTC; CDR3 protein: CASSLTGQGAGNEQFF
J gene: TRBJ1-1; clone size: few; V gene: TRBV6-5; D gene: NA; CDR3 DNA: TGTGCCAGCAGTCGCCAAGGGGGTAGCACTGAAGCTTTCTTT; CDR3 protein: CASSRQGGSTEAFF
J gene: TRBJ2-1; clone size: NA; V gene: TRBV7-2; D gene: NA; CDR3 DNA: TGTGCCAGCAGCTTAGTTCCCAGGGCCCCCCCCAATGAGCAGTTCTTC; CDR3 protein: CASSLVPRAPPNEQFF
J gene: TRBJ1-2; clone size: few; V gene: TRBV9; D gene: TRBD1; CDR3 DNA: TGTGCCAGCAGCGCCAGGACAGGCCTTTCTTATGGCTACACCTTC; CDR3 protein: CASSARTGLSYGYTF
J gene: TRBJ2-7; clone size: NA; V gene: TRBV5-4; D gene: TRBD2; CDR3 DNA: TGTGCCAGCAGCTCCAGGGAGGGGTATTCCTACGAGCAGTACTTC; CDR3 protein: CASSSREGYSYEQYF
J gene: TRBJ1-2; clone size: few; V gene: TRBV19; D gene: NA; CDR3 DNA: TGTGCCACCATTAATGCCGGAGTCTCATATGGCTACACCTTC; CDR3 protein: CATINAGVSYGYTF
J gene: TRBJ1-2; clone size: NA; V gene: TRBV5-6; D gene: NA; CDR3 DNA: TGTGCCAGCAGGGCCACCGGGGGAAACTATGGCTACACCTTC; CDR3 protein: CASRATGGNYGYTF
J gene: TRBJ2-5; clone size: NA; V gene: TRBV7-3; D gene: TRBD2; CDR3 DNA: TGTGCCAGCAGCTTACGTCCGGGGGGGGGAGAGACCCAGTACTTC; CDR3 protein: CASSLRPGGGETQYF
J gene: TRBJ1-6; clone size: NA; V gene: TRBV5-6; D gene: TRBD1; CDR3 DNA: TGTGCCAGCAGCTCCGGGCCTGGGACAGGGTCTTCACCCCTCCACTTT; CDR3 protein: CASSSGPGTGSSPLHF